The next 27 T cell receptor beta chains were all read from a single sample in a study of neurological immune-mediated disorders. TCRdb re-derived calls from the 5' RACE reads in MiXCR, one entry per CDR3 protein. The repertoire holds fewer than 90,000 distinct CDR3 sequences, 10% seen once, with more than 9% in the top ten. Time point described: longitudinal time-point 1 (baseline). Sequencing was done on a sample of PBMCs. These receptors were collected from a man younger than 45 in good health.

This clonotype has more than one count but fewer than ten. The chain links TRBV20-1 to TRBJ2-2; TRBD2 might be the D (5 bases). The V and J ends lost 3 bases and 6 bases respectively, with 11 bases between them. This CDR3 is built from 13 residues. The germline gives CDR1 DFQATT, CDR2 SNEGSKA (reference sequence). CDR3 sequence: CSASTGNAGELFF. The DNA for the CDR3 is TGCAGTGCTAGTACGGGGAATGCCGGGGAGCTGTTTTTT.

This clonotype was picked up many times. The rearrangement joins TRBV7-9 to TRBJ2-7, with D perhaps TRBD1 or TRBD2 (5 bases each). Germline V gene sequence: CDR1 SEHNR, CDR2 FQNEAQ (reference sequence). V was pared by 0 bases and J by 2 bases, with 14 bases between. The CDR3 contains 16 residues. The CDR3, as DNA: TGTGCCAGCAGCTTAGCCCCCGGGACGGAAACCTACGAGCAGTACTTC. It yields the protein CASSLAPGTETYEQYF.

There are many counts of this clonotype. V gene TRBV10-3 combines with J gene TRBJ2-1; D possibly uses TRBD1 or TRBD2 (5 bases each). CDR1 is ENHRY, CDR2 SYGVKD, per germline. The V end lost 8 bases, the J end lost 5 bases, and 13 bases lay between the germline ends. This CDR3 comprises 13 residues. The CDR3 is CAIGRGLNNEQFF. The CDR3, as DNA: TGTGCCATCGGTCGGGGCCTTAACAATGAGCAGTTCTTC.

The sample holds many counts of this clonotype. V is TRBV20-1 and J is TRBJ2-7; tentatively, D is TRBD1 or TRBD2 (5 bases each). This CDR3 region has 13 residues. CDR1 is DFQATT, CDR2 SNEGSKA, per germline (reference sequence). CDR3 nucleotides: TGCAGCTTTAGGAGTCCGGGGCCTCTGGAGCAGTACTTC. Translation: CSFRSPGPLEQYF.

This clonotype was observed many times. V and J are TRBV9 and TRBJ2-7; 9 bases are shared with TRBD2. V shed 1 base and J 12 bases; nucleotides not matched to a gene: 11. The CDR3 runs 14 residues. CDR1 is SGDLS and CDR2 is YYNGEE in the germline V gene. In DNA form, the CDR3 reads TGTGCCAGCAGCGTACGGTTAGCGGGAGACCAGCTGTACTTC. Protein: CASSVRLAGDQLYF.

In this sample, this clonotype turned up many times. The V gene is TRBV7-3, the J gene TRBJ2-5, with 8 bases lining up with TRBD2. V trimming: 2 bases; J trimming: 0 bases; junction bases outside the gene matches: 2. Looked up from germline, CDR1 is SGHTA and CDR2 is FQGTGA. The CDR3 consists of 15 residues. In nucleotides, the CDR3 is TGTGCCAGCAGCTTAGCGGGAGGTAACCAAGAGACCCAGTACTTC. As protein: CASSLAGGNQETQYF.

This clonotype has ten or more counts. The rearrangement joins TRBV14 to TRBJ2-7; a possible D gene is TRBD2 (5 bases). This CDR3 is built from 15 residues. V was pared by 4 bases and J by 3 bases, with 16 bases between. Germline V gives CDR1 SGHDN, CDR2 FVKESK. CDR3 in DNA: TGTGCCAGCAGCCCGCGGGCCAGGAGAGACTACGAGCAGTACTTC. It yields the protein CASSPRARRDYEQYF.

This clonotype has ten or more counts. The rearrangement uses TRBV28 and TRBJ2-1; 7 bases line up with TRBD2. The J segment lost 6 bases and the V segment lost 5 bases, leaving 10 bases of the junction unmatched. This CDR3 is 15 amino acids long. CDR1 and CDR2 (germline): MDHEN, SYDVKM. The CDR3 coding sequence is TGTGCCAGCAGTCCCTGGACTAGTATCGGCAATGAGCAGTTCTTC. This codes for CASSPWTSIGNEQFF.

This clonotype has a count of ten or more. The V gene is TRBV5-1, the J gene TRBJ2-1, with a weak D call TRBD1 (5 bases). The CDR3 has 15 residues. The germline V gene has CDR1 SGHRS and CDR2 YFSETQ. V dropped 1 base and J dropped 8 bases, with 16 bases sitting between them. The CDR3 sequence is CASSLIAGNVDEQFF. CDR3 nucleotides: TGCGCCAGCAGCTTGATCGCAGGGAATGTCGATGAGCAGTTCTTC.

Worth noting for this clonotype: A read error may account for a junction end that differs from germline. The chain couples TRBV20-1 to TRBJ1-2; TRBD1 might be the D (5 bases). Looked up from germline, CDR1 is DFQATT and CDR2 is SNEGSKA (reference sequence). The CDR3 consists of 13 residues. The CDR3 DNA follows: TGCAGTTCTAGATCTCAGGGCGGTTATGGCTACACCTTC. Translated: CSSRSQGGYGYTF.

This clonotype was found many times. This chain links TRBV29-1 with TRBJ2-4; 9 bases map to TRBD1. The V gene end was trimmed by 2 bases and the J gene end by 0 bases; junction bases not matched to a gene: 2. The CDR3 is 15 residues long. Per the germline V gene, CDR1 is SQVTM and CDR2 is ANQGSEA. In nucleotides, the CDR3 is TGCAGCGTTGAACGACAGGGGGGAGCCAAAAACATTCAGTACTTC. Residues: CSVERQGGAKNIQYF.

This clonotype showed up many times. The V gene is TRBV6-5, the J gene TRBJ2-3, with 8 positions matching TRBD2. Germline V lookup: CDR1 MNHEY, CDR2 SVGAGI. CDR3 length: 17 amino acids. The junction had 11 bases not matched to a gene; V was cut back by 6 bases and J by 0 bases. Here the CDR3 DNA reads TGTGCCAGCAGAGCGGTTTTTACTAGCGGAAGCACAGATACGCAGTATTTT. Translated: CASRAVFTSGSTDTQYF.

The genes are TRBV4-1 and TRBJ2-3, with D tentatively TRBD1 (5 bases). The CDR3 has 17 residues. Per germline, CDR1 MGHRA and CDR2 YSYEKL. With 0 bases removed from V and 0 bases from J, the gap between germline ends came to 13 bases. CDR3 in DNA: TGCGCCAGCAGCCAAGACGGCTCAGGGATTAGCACAGATACGCAGTATTTT. Translated, it gives CASSQDGSGISTDTQYF.

The chain carries TRBV28 and TRBJ2-7; D unresolved. Trimming removed 5 bases at V and 0 bases at J, with 14 bases between. CDR3 length equals 15 residues. Per the germline V gene, CDR1 is MDHEN and CDR2 is SYDVKM. Here the CDR3 DNA reads TGTGCCAGCAGTCCACCCACGTATTACTCCTACGAGCAGTACTTC. It codes for CASSPPTYYSYEQYF.

This clonotype was recorded many times. The chain joins TRBV12-3 or TRBV12-4 to TRBJ2-5, with a tentative D call TRBD1 (8 bases). The CDR3 has 14 residues. The V gene lost 2 bases and the J gene lost 7 bases, with 14 bases spanning the gap. CDR3 nucleotides: TGTGCCAGCAGTTTACCGACAGGGGAGGGGACCCAGTACTTC. Encoded protein: CASSLPTGEGTQYF.

This clonotype was picked up many times. The CDR3: CASSITDPRGEKLFF. CDR3 DNA sequence: TGCGCCAGCAGCATTACAGATCCCAGGGGTGAAAAACTGTTTTTT. The chain links TRBV5-1 to TRBJ1-4; D perhaps matches TRBD1 (6 bases). The V and J ends lost 4 bases and 7 bases respectively, with 17 bases between them. This CDR3 is 15 amino acids long. Germline V gives CDR1 SGHRS, CDR2 YFSETQ.

The rearrangement links TRBV28 to TRBJ1-5; D unresolved. The CDR3 has 15 residues. V was trimmed by 1 base and J by 1 base, leaving 8 bases between them. Germline loops: CDR1 MDHEN, CDR2 SYDVKM. CDR3 amino acids: CASSLSLWSNQPQHF. CDR3 DNA sequence: TGTGCCAGCAGTTTATCGCTGTGGAGCAATCAGCCCCAGCATTTT. Together with reference TRBV28 and TRBJ1-5, the CDR3 gives the full variable domain: DVKVTQSSRYLVKRTGEKVFLECVQDMDHENMFWYRQDPGLGLRLIYFSYDVKMKEKGDIPEGYSVSREKKERFSLILESASTNQTSMYLCASSLSLWSNQPQHFGDGTRLSIL.

This clonotype occurred many times. The CDR3 sequence is CASMARGTWPEAFF. In nucleotides, the CDR3 is TGTGCCAGCATGGCCCGGGGAACGTGGCCAGAAGCTTTCTTT. V gene TRBV3-1 combines with J gene TRBJ1-1, with D uncertain. Germline values: CDR1 LGHDT, CDR2 YNNKEL (reference sequence). The CDR3 sequence is 14 residues long. Deletions cut 7 bases from V and 8 bases from J, with 20 bases between.

This clonotype was picked up many times. This chain uses TRBV12-3 or TRBV12-4 with TRBJ1-1; no definite D call. CDR3 size: 14 residues. Trimming removed 7 bases from V and 3 bases from J, with 15 bases in between. The CDR3 reads CASTDYGPDTEAFF. The CDR3 DNA sequence: TGTGCCAGCACCGACTACGGACCTGACACTGAAGCTTTCTTT.

This clonotype was detected many times. V usage is TRBV6-2 or TRBV6-3 and J usage is TRBJ2-2, with D possibly being TRBD2 (6 bases). The CDR3 length is 17 residues. V shed 6 bases and J shed 6 bases, with 23 bases lying between them. Germline V CDR1 and CDR2: MNHEY, SVGEGT. The CDR3 nucleotides read TGTGCCAGCAGCCCACTCTGGGGGAGGACCGGCCCCGGGGAGCTGTTTTTT. This gives the protein CASSPLWGRTGPGELFF.

This clonotype was picked up many times. V usage is TRBV7-8 and J usage is TRBJ2-5; TRBD2 might be the D (6 bases). V was clipped by 5 bases and J by 4 bases, with 17 bases between them. Germline-derived CDR1 and CDR2 are SGHVS and FQNEAQ. The CDR3 runs to 15 residues. CDR3 amino acids: CASSPGGILGETQYF. The CDR3 DNA sequence: TGTGCCAGCAGCCCGGGCGGGATCTTGGGAGAGACCCAGTACTTC.

This clonotype was observed at least ten times. The chain's CDR3 is CATSQGQNTEAFF. The CDR3 DNA follows: TGTGCCACCAGCCAGGGGCAAAACACTGAAGCTTTCTTT. The V call is TRBV15, the J call TRBJ1-1, with a tentative D call TRBD1 (6 bases). Germline lookup yields CDR1 LNHNV and CDR2 YYDKDF (reference sequence). Trimming took 5 bases from V and 2 from J, leaving 9 bases between them. There are 13 residues in the CDR3.

This CDR3 reads CANSLLAGGRDTQYF. The CDR3 DNA reads as TGTGCCAACAGCTTACTAGCGGGAGGAAGAGATACGCAGTATTTT. The V call is TRBV27, the J call TRBJ2-3, with 12 bases that match TRBD2. CDR1 is MNHEY, CDR2 SMNVEV, per germline (reference sequence). The CDR3 runs to 15 residues. V shed 10 bases and J 5 bases; nucleotides not matched to a gene: 10.

This clonotype was seen many times. The gene calls are TRBV7-9 and TRBJ1-1; 7 nucleotides agree with TRBD1. Trimming at V came to 3 bases and at J to 5 bases, leaving 3 bases not matched to a gene. Germline CDR1 reads SEHNR; CDR2 reads FQNEAQ (reference sequence). This CDR3 region has 13 residues. CDR3 sequence (DNA): TGTGCCAGCAGCTTCCCAGGGGGAACTGAAGCTTTCTTT. Translation gives CASSFPGGTEAFF.

This clonotype was recorded at least ten times. The V and J genes are TRBV5-1 and TRBJ1-6; 8 bases agree with TRBD1. CDR3 size: 16 residues. V was pared by 0 bases and J by 2 bases, with 1 base of the junction left unmatched. Germline V gene sequence: CDR1 SGHRS, CDR2 YFSETQ. CDR3 residues: CASSLETGAYNSPLHF. As DNA, the CDR3 is TGCGCCAGCAGCTTGGAGACAGGGGCCTATAATTCACCCCTCCACTTT.

The sample holds many counts of this clonotype. CDR3 residues: CASSLYREGTEAFF. The CDR3 DNA sequence: TGCGCCAGCAGCTTATACAGGGAAGGCACTGAAGCTTTCTTT. The genes are TRBV5-1 and TRBJ1-1; D perhaps matches TRBD1 (6 bases). V dropped 2 bases and J dropped 4 bases, with 12 bases sitting between them. Germline CDR1 SGHRS, CDR2 YFSETQ. This CDR3 contains 14 residues.

This clonotype was counted at least ten times. The CDR3 loop is CASSPGLASTGELFF. The CDR3 DNA reads as TGTGCCAGCAGCCCGGGACTAGCGTCAACCGGGGAGCTGTTTTTT. The chain recombines TRBV3-1 with TRBJ2-2, with TRBD2 identical over 10 bases. With 4 bases clipped from V and 5 bases from J, the junction kept 4 bases outside the gene matches. The CDR3 loop spans 15 amino acids. The germline gives CDR1 LGHDT, CDR2 YNNKEL (reference sequence).